The present T cell receptor (beta chain) was sequenced within a study of blood T cell repertoires in COVID-19. Whole-study context: The United States, Italy and Spain supplied acute and convalescent COVID-19 samples. From T cells, B-cell-depleted T cells, or PBMCs came the material, which was cDNA or gDNA.

Original data processing: Counts of nucleated cells, estimated from reference gene primer amplification, were obtained. Assay used: immunoSEQ multiplex PCR; TCRdb lists only in-frame clones, some missing. That table supplies the V and J calls and clone size; D and trimming were determined from the DNA. Here the sample spans roughly 34,000 clones, about 91% being singletons. Trimming cost V 6 bases and J 3 bases; bases outside gene matches: 7. In germline, CDR1 is LGHDT, CDR2 YNNKEL (reference sequence). The CDR3 has 14 amino acids. This clone was detected once. The specimen sequenced was peripheral blood. This TCR was recovered from a human donor with active COVID-19. The donor label of this sample is uncertain. The V call is TRBV3-1 (or the pseudogene TRBV3-2), the J call TRBJ2-5, with 7 positions matching TRBD2. This chain's CDR3 is CASRRGGPEETQYF. Written as DNA, the CDR3 is TGTGCCAGCAGGCGCGGGGGACCAGAAGAGACCCAGTACTTC.